These T cell receptor beta chains were read from a single sample in a study of Graves' ophthalmopathy and Graves' hyperthyroidism. TCRdb recomputed calls from the multiplex PCR reads with MiXCR, one row per CDR3 protein. The repertoire holds approximately 330,000 distinct CDR3 sequences, with 15% to 20% as singletons. The source material was peripheral blood. The receptors come from an adult man with Graves' ophthalmopathy. The conserved cysteine and the conserved F or W are not part of the CDR3 here.

V,CDR3
TRBV6-5,ASERQSLYGYT
TRBV24-1,ATGSAGTGQETQY
TRBV28,ASAPQAGFGETQY
TRBV9,ASSARELAGGMAQETQY
TRBV11-2,ASSPRLAADTQY
TRBV7-2,ASSWDKIAEAF
TRBV25-1,ASTPSGGPYEQY
TRBV6-1,ASRALDRELF
TRBV6-1,ASSWDRASTEAF
TRBV20-1,SGIQGSNTEAF
TRBV5-1,ASSSLDGIYGYT